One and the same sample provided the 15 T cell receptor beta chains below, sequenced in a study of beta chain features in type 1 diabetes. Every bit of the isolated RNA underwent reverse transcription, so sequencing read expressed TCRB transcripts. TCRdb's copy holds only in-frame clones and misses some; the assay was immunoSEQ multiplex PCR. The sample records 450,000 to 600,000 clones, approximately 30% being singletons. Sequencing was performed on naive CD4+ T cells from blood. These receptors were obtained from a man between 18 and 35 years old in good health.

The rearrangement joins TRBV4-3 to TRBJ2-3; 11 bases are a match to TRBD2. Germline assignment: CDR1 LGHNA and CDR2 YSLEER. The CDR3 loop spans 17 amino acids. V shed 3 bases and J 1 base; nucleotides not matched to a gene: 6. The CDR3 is CASSQGLTSGGTDTQYF. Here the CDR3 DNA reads TGCGCCAGCAGCCAGGGACTGACTAGCGGGGGCACAGATACGCAGTATTTT.

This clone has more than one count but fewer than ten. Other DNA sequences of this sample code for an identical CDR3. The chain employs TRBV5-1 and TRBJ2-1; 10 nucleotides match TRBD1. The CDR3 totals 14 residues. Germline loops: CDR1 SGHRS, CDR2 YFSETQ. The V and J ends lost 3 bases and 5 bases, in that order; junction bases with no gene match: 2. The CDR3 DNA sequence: TGCGCCAGCAGCTCGGGACAGGGGAACAATGAGCAGTTCTTC. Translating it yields CASSSGQGNNEQFF.

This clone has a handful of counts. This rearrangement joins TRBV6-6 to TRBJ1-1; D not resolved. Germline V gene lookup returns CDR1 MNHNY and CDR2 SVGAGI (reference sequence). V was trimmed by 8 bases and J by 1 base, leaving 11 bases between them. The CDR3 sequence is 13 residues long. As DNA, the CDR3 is TGTGCCAGCGGCCTAGGGAGGAACACTGAAGCTTTCTTT. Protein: CASGLGRNTEAFF.

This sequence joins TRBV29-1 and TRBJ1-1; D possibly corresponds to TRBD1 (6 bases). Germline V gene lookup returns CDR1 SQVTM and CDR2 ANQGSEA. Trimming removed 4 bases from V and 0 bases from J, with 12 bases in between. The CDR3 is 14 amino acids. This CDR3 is CSVAKGGMNTEAFF. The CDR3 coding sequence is TGCAGCGTTGCCAAGGGGGGCATGAACACTGAAGCTTTCTTT.

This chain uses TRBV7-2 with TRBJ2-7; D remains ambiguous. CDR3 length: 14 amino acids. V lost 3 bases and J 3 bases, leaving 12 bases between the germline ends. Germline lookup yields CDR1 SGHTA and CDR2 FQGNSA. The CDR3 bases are TGTGCCAGCAGCTTTAGGTCCGGGTTCTACGAGCAGTACTTC. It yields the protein CASSFRSGFYEQYF.

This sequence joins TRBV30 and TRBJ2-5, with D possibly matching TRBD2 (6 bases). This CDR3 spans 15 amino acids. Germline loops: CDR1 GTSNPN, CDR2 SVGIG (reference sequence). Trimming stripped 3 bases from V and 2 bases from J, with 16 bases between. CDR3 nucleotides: TGTGCCTGGAGCCCGGGGAGGACCTCGCAAGAGACCCAGTACTTC. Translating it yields CAWSPGRTSQETQYF.

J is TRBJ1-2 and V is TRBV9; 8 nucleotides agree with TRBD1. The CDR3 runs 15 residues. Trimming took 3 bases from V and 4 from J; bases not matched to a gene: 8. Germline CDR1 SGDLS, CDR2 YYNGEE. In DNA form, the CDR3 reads TGTGCCAGCAGCGCACATGGACAGGGCAGCTATGGCTACACCTTC. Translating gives CASSAHGQGSYGYTF. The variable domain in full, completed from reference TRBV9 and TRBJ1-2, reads DSGVTQTPKHLITATGQRVTLRCSPRSGDLSVYWYQQSLDQGLQFLIQYYNGEERAKGNILERFSAQQFPDLHSELNLSSLELGDSALYFCASSAHGQGSYGYTFGSGTRLTVV.

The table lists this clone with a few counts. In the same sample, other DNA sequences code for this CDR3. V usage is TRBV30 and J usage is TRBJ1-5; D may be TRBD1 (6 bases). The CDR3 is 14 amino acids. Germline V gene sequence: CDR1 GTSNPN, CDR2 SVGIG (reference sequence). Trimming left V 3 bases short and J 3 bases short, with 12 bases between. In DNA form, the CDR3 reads TGTGCCTGGAGCGGCAGGGGCTCCAATCAGCCCCAGCATTTT. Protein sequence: CAWSGRGSNQPQHF.

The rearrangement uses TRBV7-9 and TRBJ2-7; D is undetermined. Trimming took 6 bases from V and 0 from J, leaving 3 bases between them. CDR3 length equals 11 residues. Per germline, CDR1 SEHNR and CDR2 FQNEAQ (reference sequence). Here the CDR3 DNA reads TGTGCCAGCAGGGGCTCCTACGAGCAGTACTTC. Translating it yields CASRGSYEQYF. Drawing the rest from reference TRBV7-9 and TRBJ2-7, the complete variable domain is DTGVSQNPRHKITKRGQNVTFRCDPISEHNRLYWYRQTLGQGPEFLTYFQNEAQLEKSRLLSDRFSAERPKGSFSTLEIQRTEQGDSAMYLCASRGSYEQYFGPGTRLTVT.

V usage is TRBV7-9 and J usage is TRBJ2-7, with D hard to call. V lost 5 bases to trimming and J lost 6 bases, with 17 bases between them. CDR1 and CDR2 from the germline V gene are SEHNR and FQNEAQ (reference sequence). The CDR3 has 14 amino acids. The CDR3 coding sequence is TGTGCCAGCAGCCCAAGCCCCTTGAGAGGCGAGCAGTACTTC. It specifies CASSPSPLRGEQYF.

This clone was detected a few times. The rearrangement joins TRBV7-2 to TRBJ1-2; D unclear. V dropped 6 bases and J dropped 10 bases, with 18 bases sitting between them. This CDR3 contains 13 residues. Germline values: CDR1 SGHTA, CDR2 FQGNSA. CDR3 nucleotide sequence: TGTGCCAGCAGAACCCCGGGGTTCCTCGACTACACCTTC. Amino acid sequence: CASRTPGFLDYTF.

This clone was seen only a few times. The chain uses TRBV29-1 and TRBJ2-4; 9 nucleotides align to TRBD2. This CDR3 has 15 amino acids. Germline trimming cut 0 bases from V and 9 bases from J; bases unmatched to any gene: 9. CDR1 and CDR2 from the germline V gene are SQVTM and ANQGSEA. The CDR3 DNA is TGCAGCGTTGAAGATCGGCGGCTAGCGGGACTCATTCAGTACTTC. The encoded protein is CSVEDRRLAGLIQYF.

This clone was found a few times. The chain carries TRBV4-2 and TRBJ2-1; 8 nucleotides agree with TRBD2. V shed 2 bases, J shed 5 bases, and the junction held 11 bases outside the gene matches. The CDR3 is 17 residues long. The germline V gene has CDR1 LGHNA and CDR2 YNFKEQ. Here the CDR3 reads CASSQRLTGGNHNEQFF. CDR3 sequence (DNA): TGTGCCAGCAGCCAACGTCTAACGGGAGGGAACCACAATGAGCAGTTCTTC.

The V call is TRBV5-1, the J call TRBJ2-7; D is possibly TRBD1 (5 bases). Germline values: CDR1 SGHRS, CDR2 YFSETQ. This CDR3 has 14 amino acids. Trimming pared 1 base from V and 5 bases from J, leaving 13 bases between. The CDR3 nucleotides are TGCGCCAGCAGCTTGCAGACAGCTACCCACGAGCAGTACTTC. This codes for CASSLQTATHEQYF. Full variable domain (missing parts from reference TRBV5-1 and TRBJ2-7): KAGVTQTPRYLIKTRGQQVTLSCSPISGHRSVSWYQQTPGQGLQFLFEYFSETQRNKGNFPGRFSGRQFSNSRSEMNVSTLELGDSALYLCASSLQTATHEQYFGPGTRLTVT.

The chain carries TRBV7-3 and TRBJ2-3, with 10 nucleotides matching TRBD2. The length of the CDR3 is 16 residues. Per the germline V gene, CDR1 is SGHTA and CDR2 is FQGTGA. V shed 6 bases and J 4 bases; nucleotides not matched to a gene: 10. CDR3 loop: CASSSRPGTSADTQYF. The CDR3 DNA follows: TGTGCCAGCAGTTCCCGGCCCGGGACTAGCGCAGATACGCAGTATTTT.